This TCR beta chain was retrieved from a study of blood T cell repertoires in COVID-19. Whole-study context: Collection of acute and convalescent COVID-19 samples took place in the United States, Italy and Spain.

V shed 4 bases and J shed 4 bases, with 20 bases lying between them. CDR1 is LNHDA, CDR2 SQIVND, per germline (reference sequence). The CDR3 has 18 amino acids. Participants came from fewer than 25 US areas, aged roughly 18 to 95 years. Donors of Cohort 3 who recovered were those that had two negative PCRs, clearance, or symptom resolution. Sequencing was performed with immunoSEQ multiplex PCR; in TCRdb, only in-frame clones are kept and a portion is missing. The sample records approximately 300,000 clones, more than 75% being singletons. The sequencing sample was made of PBMCs or T cells enriched from blood (not recorded which). The sequence came from a woman aged 18-35 years who had recovered from COVID-19. This chain links TRBV19 with TRBJ1-6; no reliable D call. DNA for the CDR3: TGTGCCAGTAGTAGTGGTGAGGCGCCCTCTTTTTATAATTCACCCCTCCACTTT. Translating gives CASSSGEAPSFYNSPLHF.